Sequencing of this TCR beta chain was carried out in a study of T cell responses to AZD1222 COVID-19 vaccine. Some clones are missing from TCRdb's copy, which holds only in-frame ones; the method was immunoSEQ multiplex PCR. This table holds 75,000 to 95,000 clones, more than 75% found once. Sequenced here: peripheral blood, sampled on day 0 of AZD1222 vaccination. The source is an adult in good health.

The CDR3 is CASQPPGTGNYGYTF. CDR3 DNA sequence: TGTGCCAGCCAACCCCCCGGGACAGGAAACTATGGCTACACCTTC. The chain recombines TRBV28 with TRBJ1-2, with 8 bases matching TRBD1. The CDR3 is 15 residues long. With 8 bases clipped from V and 2 bases from J, the junction kept 10 bases outside the gene matches. Looked up from germline, CDR1 is MDHEN and CDR2 is SYDVKM.